This T cell receptor beta chain was observed in a study of tumor-infiltrating lymphocytes in primary liver carcinoma. The study, taken as a whole, reports: Blood's top-250-clone fraction was significantly lower than that of tumors (p = 0.039).

It was unsorted whole blood that yielded blood RNA, and germline DNA was also extracted. Prior to the surgical procedure, around 4.3 milliliters of peripheral blood were collected. Per germline, CDR1 SGHAT and CDR2 FQNNGV. This CDR3 contains 14 residues. In this sample, this clonotype turned up once. Its specificity is not known. The junction and the germline gene differ at one end; a read error may be behind it. Starting material of about 450 ng total RNA yielded TCR beta cDNA via a constant-region primer. A slightly modified ARM-PCR protocol with three nested multiplex PCR rounds produced these TCR beta libraries. The study ran its first two PCR rounds for around 10 cycles each, using TRBV1-TRBV30 forward primers and a C-beta reverse primer. MiXCR, run by TCRdb on the multiplex PCR reads, gives a single entry per CDR3 protein. The sample comprises fewer than 350,000 distinct CDR3 sequences, less than 65% of which are singletons, and 5.5% to 8% rests with the top ten.

Sequencing was done on a sample of peripheral blood. This chain uses TRBV11-2 with TRBJ2-5, with D tentatively TRBD2 (5 bases). The TCR comes from a man aged 40-49 years with primary liver carcinoma and hepatitis B virus infection. The chain's CDR3 is CASSLTRGKETQYF. DNA for the CDR3: TGTGCTAGCAGCTTAACTAGAGGAAAAGAGACCCAGTATTTC.